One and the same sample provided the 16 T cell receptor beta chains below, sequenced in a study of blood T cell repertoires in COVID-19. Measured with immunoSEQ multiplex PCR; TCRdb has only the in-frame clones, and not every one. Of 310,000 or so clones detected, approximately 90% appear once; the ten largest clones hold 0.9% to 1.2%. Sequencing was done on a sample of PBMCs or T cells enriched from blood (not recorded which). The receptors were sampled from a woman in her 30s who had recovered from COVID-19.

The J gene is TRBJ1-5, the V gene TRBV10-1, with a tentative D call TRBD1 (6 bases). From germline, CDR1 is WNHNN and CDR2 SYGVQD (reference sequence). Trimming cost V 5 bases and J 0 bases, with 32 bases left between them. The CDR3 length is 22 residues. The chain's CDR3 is CASSSWSGVPGHQDYSNQPQHF. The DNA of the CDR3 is TGCGCCAGCAGTTCGTGGTCGGGTGTACCGGGACACCAGGATTATAGCAATCAGCCCCAGCATTTT.

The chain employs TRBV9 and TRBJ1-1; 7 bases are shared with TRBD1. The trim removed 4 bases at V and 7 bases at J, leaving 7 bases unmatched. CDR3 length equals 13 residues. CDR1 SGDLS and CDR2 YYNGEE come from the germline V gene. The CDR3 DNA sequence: TGTGCCAGCAGCACCCGACAGGGTAGTGAAGCTTTCTTT. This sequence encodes CASSTRQGSEAFF. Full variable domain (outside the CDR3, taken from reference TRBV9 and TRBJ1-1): DSGVTQTPKHLITATGQRVTLRCSPRSGDLSVYWYQQSLDQGLQFLIQYYNGEERAKGNILERFSAQQFPDLHSELNLSSLELGDSALYFCASSTRQGSEAFFGQGTRLTVV.

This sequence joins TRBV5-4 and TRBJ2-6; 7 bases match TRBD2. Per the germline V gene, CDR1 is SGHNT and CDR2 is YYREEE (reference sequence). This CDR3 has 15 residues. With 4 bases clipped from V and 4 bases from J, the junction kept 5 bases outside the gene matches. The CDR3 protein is CASSLPGRGANVLTF. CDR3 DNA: TGTGCCAGCAGCCTGCCCGGGAGGGGGGCCAACGTCCTGACTTTC.

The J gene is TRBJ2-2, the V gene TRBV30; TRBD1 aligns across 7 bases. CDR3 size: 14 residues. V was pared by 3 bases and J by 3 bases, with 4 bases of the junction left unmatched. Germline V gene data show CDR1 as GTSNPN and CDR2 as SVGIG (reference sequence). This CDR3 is CAWRGQDYTGELFF. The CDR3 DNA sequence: TGTGCCTGGAGAGGACAGGATTACACCGGGGAGCTGTTTTTT.

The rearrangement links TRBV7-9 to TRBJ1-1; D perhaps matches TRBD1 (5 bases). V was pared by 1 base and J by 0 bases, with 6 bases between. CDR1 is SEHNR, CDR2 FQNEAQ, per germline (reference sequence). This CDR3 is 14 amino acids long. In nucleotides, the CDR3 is TGTGCCAGCAGCTTAGAAGGGGTGAACACTGAAGCTTTCTTT. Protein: CASSLEGVNTEAFF.

The CDR3 bases are TGCGCCAGCAGAGGGAGCATGAACACTGAAGCTTTCTTT. This encodes CASRGSMNTEAFF. V usage is TRBV4-3 and J usage is TRBJ1-1, with D hard to call. Germline V gives CDR1 LGHNA, CDR2 YSLEER. Trimming pared 6 bases from V and 0 bases from J, leaving 8 bases between. The CDR3 has 13 residues.

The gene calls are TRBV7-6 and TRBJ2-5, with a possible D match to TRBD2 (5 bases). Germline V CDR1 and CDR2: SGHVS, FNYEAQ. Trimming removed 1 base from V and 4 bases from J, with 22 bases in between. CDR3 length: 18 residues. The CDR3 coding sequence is TGTGCCAGCAGCTTAGGAGGCAGTACGGGATGGTCGGGAGAGACCCAGTACTTC. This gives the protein CASSLGGSTGWSGETQYF. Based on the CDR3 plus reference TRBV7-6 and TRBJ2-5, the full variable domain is GAGVSQSPRYKVTKRGQDVALRCDPISGHVSLYWYRQALGQGPEFLTYFNYEAQQDKSGLPNDRFSAERPEGSISTLTIQRTEQRDSAMYRCASSLGGSTGWSGETQYFGPGTRLLVL.

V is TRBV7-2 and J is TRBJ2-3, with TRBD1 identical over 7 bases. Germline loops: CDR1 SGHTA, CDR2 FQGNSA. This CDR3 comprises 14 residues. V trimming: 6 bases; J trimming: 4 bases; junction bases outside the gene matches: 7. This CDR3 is CASSRDSTADTQYF. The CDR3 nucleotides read TGTGCCAGCAGTCGGGACAGTACGGCAGATACGCAGTATTTT. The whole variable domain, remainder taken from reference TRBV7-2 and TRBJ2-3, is GAGVSQSPSNKVTEKGKDVELRCDPISGHTALYWYRQSLGQGLEFLIYFQGNSAPDKSGLPSDRFSAERTGGSVSTLTIQRTQQEDSAVYLCASSRDSTADTQYFGPGTRLTVL.

In DNA, the CDR3 is TGTGCCAGCAGTTACTCAACGGGAGCTCAACCCTACGAGCAGTACTTC. Its protein product is CASSYSTGAQPYEQYF. The chain recombines TRBV6-5 with TRBJ2-7; D is possibly TRBD2 (6 bases). CDR3 length equals 16 residues. The germline V gene has CDR1 MNHEY and CDR2 SVGAGI. V lost 0 bases to trimming and J lost 2 bases, with 14 bases between them.

The CDR3 coding sequence is TGTGCCAGCAGCCGGACTAGCTACTCCTACGAGCAGTACTTC. This translates into CASSRTSYSYEQYF. The rearrangement joins TRBV3-1 (or the pseudogene TRBV3-2) to TRBJ2-7; the match to TRBD2 covers 8 bases. The trim removed 4 bases at V and 0 bases at J, leaving 2 bases unmatched. Germline lookup yields CDR1 LGHDT and CDR2 YNNKEL (reference sequence). The CDR3 sequence is 14 residues long.

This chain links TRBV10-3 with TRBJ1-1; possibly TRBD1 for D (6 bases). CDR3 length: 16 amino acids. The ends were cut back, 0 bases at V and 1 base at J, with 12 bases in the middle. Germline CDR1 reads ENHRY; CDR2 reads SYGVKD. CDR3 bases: TGTGCCATCAGTGAGTCGGATTGGGGGCCGAACACTGAAGCTTTCTTT. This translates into CAISESDWGPNTEAFF.

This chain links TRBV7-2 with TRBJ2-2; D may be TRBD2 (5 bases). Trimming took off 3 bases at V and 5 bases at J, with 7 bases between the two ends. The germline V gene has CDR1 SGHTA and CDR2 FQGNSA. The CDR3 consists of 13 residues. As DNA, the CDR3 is TGTGCCAGCAGCTTGAAGCGGACCGGGGAGCTGTTTTTT. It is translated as CASSLKRTGELFF.

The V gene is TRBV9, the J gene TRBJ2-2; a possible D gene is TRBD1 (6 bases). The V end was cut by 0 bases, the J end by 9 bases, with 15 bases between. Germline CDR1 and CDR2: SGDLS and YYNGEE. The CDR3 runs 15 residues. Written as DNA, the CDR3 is TGTGCCAGCAGCGTAGATGGGACATCCGACCGGGAGCTGTTTTTT. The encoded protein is CASSVDGTSDRELFF. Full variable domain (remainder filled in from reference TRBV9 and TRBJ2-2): DSGVTQTPKHLITATGQRVTLRCSPRSGDLSVYWYQQSLDQGLQFLIQYYNGEERAKGNILERFSAQQFPDLHSELNLSSLELGDSALYFCASSVDGTSDRELFFGEGSRLTVL.

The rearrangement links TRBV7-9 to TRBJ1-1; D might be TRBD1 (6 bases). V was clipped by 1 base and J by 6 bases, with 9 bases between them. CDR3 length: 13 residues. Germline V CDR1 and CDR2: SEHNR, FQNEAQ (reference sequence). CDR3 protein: CASSLGGGSEAFF. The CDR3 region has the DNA TGTGCCAGCAGCTTAGGTGGGGGCTCTGAAGCTTTCTTT.

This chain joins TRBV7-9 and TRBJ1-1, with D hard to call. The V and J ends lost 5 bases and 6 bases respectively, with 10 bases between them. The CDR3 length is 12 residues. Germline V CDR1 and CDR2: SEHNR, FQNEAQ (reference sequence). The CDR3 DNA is TGTGCCAGCAGCCCGGTGGTGGCTGAAGCTTTCTTT. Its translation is CASSPVVAEAFF.

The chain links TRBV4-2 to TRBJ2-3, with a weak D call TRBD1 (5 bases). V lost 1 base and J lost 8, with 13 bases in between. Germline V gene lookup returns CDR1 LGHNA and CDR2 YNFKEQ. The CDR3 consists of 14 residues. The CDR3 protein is CASSQVSDIGTQYF. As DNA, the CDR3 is TGTGCCAGCAGCCAAGTTTCGGACATAGGTACGCAGTATTTT.